This is a list of T cell receptor beta chains from one sample in a study of cytomegalovirus exposure and HLA in healthy donors. Sequencing was performed with immunoSEQ multiplex PCR; in TCRdb, only in-frame clones are kept and a portion is missing. The sample yields roughly 56,000 clones, roughly nine tenths seen once. Input material: PBMCs. All receptors derive from a woman aged 25 to 39 in good health and CMV-seronegative. CDR3s include the opening cysteine and the closing phenylalanine or tryptophan. The order of the fields is V gene, CDR3 length, J gene, clone size, D gene, CDR3 DNA, CDR3 protein. A D gene is named only where the DNA matches it firmly. Clone size is not always given. Where it is, it says once, few, many or a class for expanded clones.

V: TRBV2; length: 15; J: TRBJ2-3; size: -; D: -; DNA: TGTGCCAGCACCCGGTCAGGAGGGGGCCGGGATACGCAGTATTTT; CDR3: CASTRSGGGRDTQYF
V: TRBV19; length: 19; J: TRBJ2-6; size: -; D: TRBD1; DNA: TGTGCCAGTAGTATAGAATTGGGGACAGGGGGGGCTGGGGCCAACGTCCTGACTTTC; CDR3: CASSIELGTGGAGANVLTF
V: TRBV11-2; length: 15; J: TRBJ1-2; size: -; D: -; DNA: TGTGCCAGCAGCCTGGCACAGGGTCGTAACTATGGCTACACCTTC; CDR3: CASSLAQGRNYGYTF
V: TRBV28; length: 14; J: TRBJ2-7; size: -; D: -; DNA: TGTGCCAGCACGTCCGACGGAGCCCCCTACGAGCAGTACTTC; CDR3: CASTSDGAPYEQYF
V: TRBV7-8; length: 15; J: TRBJ2-1; size: -; D: -; DNA: TGTGCCAGCTCTGGGGCGATCATCTCCTACAATGAGCAGTTCTTC; CDR3: CASSGAIISYNEQFF
V: TRBV30; length: 13; J: TRBJ2-1; size: -; D: -; DNA: TGTGCCTGGAGTGTAGGCGGCCTACCGGAGCAGTTCTTC; CDR3: CAWSVGGLPEQFF
V: TRBV30; length: 15; J: TRBJ1-2; size: -; D: -; DNA: TGTGCCTGGATCCCCGGGGTAACCGTTAACTATGGCTACACCTTC; CDR3: CAWIPGVTVNYGYTF
V: TRBV28; length: 13; J: TRBJ2-3; size: -; D: -; DNA: TGTGCCAGCAGGTCTTCTATCACAGATACGCAGTATTTT; CDR3: CASRSSITDTQYF
V: TRBV27; length: 14; J: TRBJ2-7; size: -; D: -; DNA: TGTGCCAGCAGTTTAGTCTACGGGAACGACGAGCAGTACTTC; CDR3: CASSLVYGNDEQYF
V: TRBV30; length: 14; J: TRBJ2-2; size: -; D: -; DNA: TGTGCCTGGAACCCTATTAGGGGCACCGGGGAGCTGTTTTTT; CDR3: CAWNPIRGTGELFF
V: TRBV5-8; length: 13; J: TRBJ2-1; size: -; D: -; DNA: TGTGCCAGCAGCTTAGCGGTGTACAATGAGCAGTTCTTC; CDR3: CASSLAVYNEQFF
V: TRBV7-3; length: 16; J: TRBJ2-5; size: -; D: TRBD2; DNA: TGTGCCAGCAGCCCATACGGGGGGACTCCTCAAGAGACCCAGTACTTC; CDR3: CASSPYGGTPQETQYF
V: TRBV19; length: 16; J: TRBJ2-7; size: -; D: TRBD1; DNA: TGTGCCAGTAGTATAAGAGGACAGGAAGCCTCCTACGAGCAGTACTTC; CDR3: CASSIRGQEASYEQYF
V: TRBV28; length: 16; J: TRBJ2-2; size: -; D: -; DNA: TGTGCCAGCAGTTTATTTACAGTAACGAACACCGGGGAGCTGTTTTTT; CDR3: CASSLFTVTNTGELFF
V: TRBV6-4; length: 13; J: TRBJ2-1; size: -; D: -; DNA: TGTGCCAGCTCTAGAGACCGCTACAATGAGCAGTTCTTC; CDR3: CASSRDRYNEQFF
V: TRBV14; length: 15; J: TRBJ2-2; size: -; D: -; DNA: TGTGCCAGCAGCCAGCTCCAGGGTTACACCGGGGAGCTGTTTTTT; CDR3: CASSQLQGYTGELFF
V: TRBV6-6; length: 13; J: TRBJ1-1; size: -; D: -; DNA: TGTGCCAGCAGTTACCCGGGGGGTACTGAAGCTTTCTTT; CDR3: CASSYPGGTEAFF
V: TRBV9; length: 15; J: TRBJ2-3; size: -; D: TRBD1; DNA: TGTGCCAGCAGCGCTTCCGGGACAGACACAGATACGCAGTATTTT; CDR3: CASSASGTDTDTQYF
V: TRBV9; length: 16; J: TRBJ2-7; size: -; D: TRBD2; DNA: TGTGCCAGCAGCGTAAGTGGGAGCGGGACCCCCTACGAGCAGTACTTC; CDR3: CASSVSGSGTPYEQYF
V: TRBV27; length: 18; J: TRBJ2-3; size: -; D: TRBD1; DNA: TGTGCCAGCAGTCCAGGACAGGGGGTACAATGGGGCACAGATACGCAGTATTTT; CDR3: CASSPGQGVQWGTDTQYF
V: TRBV4-3; length: 18; J: TRBJ1-3; size: -; D: -; DNA: TGCGCCAGCAGCCAAGCAAGTCGGGTGGCAAGCTCTGGAAACACCATATATTTT; CDR3: CASSQASRVASSGNTIYF
V: TRBV5-5; length: 15; J: TRBJ2-5; size: -; D: TRBD2; DNA: TGTGCCAGCAGCCCAGGGACTAGCGGGGGTGAGACCCAGTACTTC; CDR3: CASSPGTSGGETQYF
V: TRBV19; length: 14; J: TRBJ1-1; size: -; D: TRBD1; DNA: TGTGCCAGTAGTAATTCACAGGGGAGGACTGAAGCTTTCTTT; CDR3: CASSNSQGRTEAFF
V: TRBV9; length: 16; J: TRBJ2-3; size: -; D: -; DNA: TGTGCCAGCAGCGTTGCTGGGCAGCCTAGCACAGATACGCAGTATTTT; CDR3: CASSVAGQPSTDTQYF
V: TRBV11-2; length: 15; J: TRBJ1-2; size: -; D: -; DNA: TGTGCCAGCAGCTTAGTTCCACAGGGTTACTATGGCTACACCTTC; CDR3: CASSLVPQGYYGYTF
V: TRBV6-5; length: 15; J: TRBJ2-7; size: -; D: -; DNA: TGTGCCAGCAGCTTGGACACACCATATCTCTACGAGCAGTACTTC; CDR3: CASSLDTPYLYEQYF
V: TRBV6-5; length: 15; J: TRBJ1-1; size: -; D: TRBD1; DNA: TGTGCCAGCAGTTACTCGATACAGGGGGGCACTGAAGCTTTCTTT; CDR3: CASSYSIQGGTEAFF
V: TRBV27; length: 18; J: TRBJ2-7; size: -; D: -; DNA: TGTGCCAGCAGTCCCACCCCGTTGCTAGCGTTTAGCTCCTACGAGCAGTACTTC; CDR3: CASSPTPLLAFSSYEQYF
V: TRBV10-3; length: 12; J: TRBJ1-5; size: -; D: -; DNA: TGTGCCATCTCCGCGGGGGATCAGCCCCAGCATTTT; CDR3: CAISAGDQPQHF
V: TRBV4-1; length: 16; J: TRBJ2-5; size: -; D: TRBD2; DNA: TGCGCCAGCAGCCAAAATCTAGCGGGGAACCAAGAGACCCAGTACTTC; CDR3: CASSQNLAGNQETQYF
V: TRBV5-1; length: 18; J: TRBJ2-5; size: -; D: TRBD1; DNA: TGCGCCAGCAGCTATCCGGGACAGGCCGTTACTTCGGGAGAGACCCAGTACTTC; CDR3: CASSYPGQAVTSGETQYF
V: TRBV27; length: 15; J: TRBJ2-7; size: once; D: -; DNA: TGTGCCAGCAGTTTATTAGGCGGATCCTCCTACGAGCAGTACTTC; CDR3: CASSLLGGSSYEQYF
V: TRBV11-2; length: 18; J: TRBJ2-7; size: -; D: -; DNA: TGTGCCAGCAGTACCCACTACCGCACAGGGCCCAGCTCCTACGAGCAGTACTTC; CDR3: CASSTHYRTGPSSYEQYF
V: TRBV11-2; length: 14; J: TRBJ2-1; size: -; D: TRBD1; DNA: TGTGCCAGCAGCCCGGGGACAGTTCGAAATGAGCAGTTCTTC; CDR3: CASSPGTVRNEQFF
V: TRBV11-2; length: 12; J: TRBJ1-1; size: once; D: -; DNA: TGTGCCAGCAGCCTACAGGGAACTGAAGCTTTCTTT; CDR3: CASSLQGTEAFF